This TCR beta chain stems from a study of T cell responses to AZD1222 COVID-19 vaccine. As concerns this clone: Its antigen is currently unknown.

Sequencing was performed with immunoSEQ multiplex PCR; in TCRdb, only in-frame clones are kept and a portion is missing. The table records around 140,000 clones, 75% to 90% of them present only once. The study's findings and limits: Baseline seropositivity characterized only a handful of AZD1222 recipients. Regions 160-218 and 743-854 held dominance among vaccine-associated CD4 TCRs, which spanned spike. There were repertoire samples only from the period after the peak T cell response.

This specimen consisted of peripheral blood, obtained on day 0 of AZD1222 vaccination. This TCR was sampled from an adult in good health.

The CDR3 spells CASRDQADNSPLHF. CDR3 DNA sequence: TGTGCCAGCAGAGATCAGGCGGATAATTCACCCCTCCACTTT. This chain links TRBV2 with TRBJ1-6; no firm D call. Germline CDR1 and CDR2: SNHLY and FYNNEI. V lost 6 bases and J 5 bases, leaving 11 bases between the germline ends. This CDR3 has 14 amino acids.